A single sample is the source of the 26 T cell receptor beta chains below, sequenced in a study of cytomegalovirus exposure and HLA in healthy donors (dated by TCRdb to the late 2010s). Preparation of the library involved the immunoSEQ multiplex PCR assay. TCRdb stores this immuneACCESS table with in-frame sequences only. Part of the clones is absent; in the studies checked, under half of the shortfall reflects unresolved V genes, and no reason is known for the rest. The sample table lists 300,000 to 350,000 clones, roughly 88% of them with a count of one. The ten largest clones capture around 0.91% of the sample. Sequencing used PBMCs. The receptors come from a man aged 25 to 40 in good health and CMV-seronegative.

The rearrangement uses TRBV10-3 and TRBJ2-3, with D possibly matching TRBD1 (8 bases). V gave up 10 bases and J gave up 1 base, with 15 bases separating them. Germline CDR1 ENHRY, CDR2 SYGVKD. There are 14 residues in the CDR3. DNA of the CDR3: TGTGCCACCACAGGGGGGGACGGCACAGATACGCAGTATTTT. This codes for CATTGGDGTDTQYF.

V usage is TRBV19 and J usage is TRBJ1-2; unclear D gene. Germline lookup yields CDR1 LNHDA and CDR2 SQIVND (reference sequence). This CDR3 has 12 amino acids. Trimming removed 2 bases from V and 7 bases from J, with 8 bases in between. As DNA, the CDR3 is TGTGCCAGTAGTATACCCCCAGGTGGCTACACCTTC. It specifies CASSIPPGGYTF.

This chain connects TRBV7-9 to TRBJ2-6, with TRBD1 matching 8 bases. V shed 8 bases and J 2 bases; nucleotides not matched to a gene: 5. CDR3 size: 15 residues. Germline values: CDR1 SEHNR, CDR2 FQNEAQ (reference sequence). The CDR3 bases are TGTGCCAGCGGATTACAGGGGGCTGGGGCCAACGTCCTGACTTTC. It translates to CASGLQGAGANVLTF.

This clone was recorded a few times. CDR3 residues: CASSLRGGRSYNEQFF. The CDR3 nucleotides read TGTGCCAGCAGCTTAAGGGGCGGGAGATCCTACAATGAGCAGTTCTTC. The chain employs TRBV7-2 and TRBJ2-1, with TRBD2 identical over 7 bases. Looked up from germline, CDR1 is SGHTA and CDR2 is FQGNSA. Losses at the gene ends were 2 bases for V and 1 base for J; bases not matched to a gene: 5. This CDR3 region has 16 residues.

The genes are TRBV6-4 and TRBJ2-3, with TRBD2 matching 11 bases. The CDR3 is made up of 16 amino acids. Germline lookup yields CDR1 MRHNA and CDR2 SNTAGT. V shed 5 bases, J shed 5 bases, and the junction held 9 bases outside the gene matches. The CDR3 coding sequence is TGTGCCAGCAGTCCGAGTAGCGGGGGGGCCAGAGATACGCAGTATTTT. It yields the protein CASSPSSGGARDTQYF.

The CDR3 spells CAWSVRGRNSPLHF. The DNA for the CDR3 is TGTGCCTGGAGTGTGCGGGGGCGTAATTCACCCCTCCACTTT. The rearrangement uses TRBV30 and TRBJ1-6; D is possibly TRBD1 (6 bases). Germline CDR1 is GTSNPN and CDR2 is SVGIG (reference sequence). Between the trimmed V and J ends, which lost 0 bases and 6 bases, there was a span of 9 bases. This CDR3 has 14 amino acids.

Details on this clone: One end of the junction is discordant with germline, which a read error may explain. This CDR3 is CASRETRLRAGGYTF. CDR3 DNA: TGTGCCAGCAGAGAAACCAGACTCCGGGCCGGAGGCTATACCTTC. V gene TRBV6-1 combines with J gene TRBJ1-2; no clear D gene. The CDR3 runs 15 residues. Germline V gene sequence: CDR1 MNHNS, CDR2 SASEGT.

The CDR3 reads CASSHVSSSAVGELFF. The CDR3 nucleotides read TGCGCCAGCAGCCATGTCTCGTCTAGCGCCGTCGGGGAGCTGTTTTTT. J is TRBJ2-2 and V is TRBV4-1; D is possibly TRBD2 (6 bases). The V gene lost 3 bases and the J gene lost 7 bases, with 18 bases spanning the gap. Germline V gene data show CDR1 as MGHRA and CDR2 as YSYEKL. The CDR3 length is 16 residues.

The V call is TRBV7-2, the J call TRBJ2-5; 7 bases fit TRBD1. Per germline, CDR1 SGHTA and CDR2 FQGNSA. The J segment lost 2 bases and the V segment lost 5 bases, leaving 8 bases of the junction unmatched. This CDR3 comprises 15 residues. The CDR3 nucleotides are TGTGCCAGCAGCCCCCTTGGGACAGCGCAAGAGACCCAGTACTTC. This encodes CASSPLGTAQETQYF.

The rearrangement links TRBV2 to TRBJ1-6; D not certain. The CDR3 is 15 residues long. Per germline, CDR1 SNHLY and CDR2 FYNNEI. Trimming took off 3 bases at V and 8 bases at J, with 14 bases between the two ends. In nucleotides, the CDR3 is TGTGCCAGCAGTGATGTCCAGGCCAGGTATTCACCCCTCCACTTT. It specifies CASSDVQARYSPLHF.

This sequence joins TRBV19 and TRBJ2-5, with 13 bases aligning to TRBD2. There are 17 residues in the CDR3. The trim removed 3 bases at V and 5 bases at J, leaving 9 bases unmatched. Per the germline V gene, CDR1 is LNHDA and CDR2 is SQIVND (reference sequence). The CDR3 nucleotides are TGTGCCAGTAGTATCGCCTTTGGACTAGCGGGGGCCGAGACCCAGTACTTC. Its protein product is CASSIAFGLAGAETQYF.

The chain joins TRBV5-4 to TRBJ1-2; TRBD1 agrees at 8 bases. Germline CDR1 SGHNT, CDR2 YYREEE (reference sequence). Germline trimming cut 0 bases from V and 1 base from J; bases unmatched to any gene: 5. This CDR3 is built from 16 residues. The DNA of the CDR3 is TGTGCCAGCAGCTTGGTTATCGGACAGGGTAACTATGGCTACACCTTC. Translation: CASSLVIGQGNYGYTF.

The chain joins TRBV5-4 to TRBJ2-5, with 16 bases matching TRBD2. Germline V gives CDR1 SGHNT, CDR2 YYREEE (reference sequence). Germline trimming cut 4 bases from V and 1 base from J; bases unmatched to any gene: 10. The CDR3 length is 19 residues. The CDR3 bases are TGTGCCAGCAGCCAGGAGGGACTAGCGGGGGGGTTCATCCAAGAGACCCAGTACTTC. This sequence encodes CASSQEGLAGGFIQETQYF.

This chain joins TRBV13 and TRBJ2-3, with 7 nucleotides matching TRBD2. The CDR3 contains 17 residues. The J segment lost 0 bases and the V segment lost 2 bases, leaving 8 bases of the junction unmatched. CDR1 is PRHDT, CDR2 FYEKMQ, per germline (reference sequence). Here the CDR3 reads CASSLLGPAGSTDTQYF. In DNA, the CDR3 is TGTGCCAGCAGCTTACTCGGCCCAGCGGGAAGCACAGATACGCAGTATTTT.

The rearrangement uses TRBV6-5 and TRBJ1-2; 7 bases are a match to TRBD1. The CDR3 consists of 14 residues. Germline lookup yields CDR1 MNHEY and CDR2 SVGAGI. Unmatched junction bases numbered 4, after V lost 1 base and J lost 5 bases. The CDR3, as DNA: TGTGCCAGCAGTTACTTTGGGACAGCGTATGGCTACACCTTC. Amino acid sequence: CASSYFGTAYGYTF.

This sequence joins TRBV2 and TRBJ2-4; no clear D. Germline V CDR1 and CDR2: SNHLY, FYNNEI. Between the trimmed V and J ends, which lost 4 bases and 0 bases, there was a span of 10 bases. CDR3 length: 15 residues. The CDR3 coding sequence is TGTGCCAGCAGTGGGCAGAATCTAGCCAAAAACATTCAGTACTTC. Residues: CASSGQNLAKNIQYF.

The CDR3 DNA reads as TGTGCCAGCAGTCCTGACAGGGACACTGAAGCTTTCTTT. Protein sequence: CASSPDRDTEAFF. The chain joins TRBV11-2 to TRBJ1-1; TRBD1 matches 7 bases. With 6 bases clipped from V and 3 bases from J, the junction kept 4 bases outside the gene matches. CDR1 and CDR2 from the germline V gene are SGHAT and FQNNGV. The CDR3 loop spans 13 amino acids.

The chain links TRBV9 to TRBJ2-2; 12 bases align to TRBD2. This CDR3 spans 19 amino acids. The V and J ends lost 4 bases and 0 bases, in that order; junction bases with no gene match: 10. Germline CDR1 SGDLS, CDR2 YYNGEE. The DNA for the CDR3 is TGTGCCAGCAGCTCCTCCCGAACTAGCGGGGGGACGAACACCGGGGAGCTGTTTTTT. This encodes CASSSSRTSGGTNTGELFF.

V and J are TRBV27 and TRBJ1-4; the D gene is possibly TRBD1 (5 bases). Germline V CDR1 and CDR2: MNHEY, SMNVEV (reference sequence). V was cut by 5 bases and J by 8 bases, with 12 bases left in between. This CDR3 spans 13 amino acids. Here the CDR3 DNA reads TGTGCCAGCAGTAAGGGGTTACGGGAAAAACTGTTTTTT. Translating gives CASSKGLREKLFF.

The chain combines TRBV6-6 with TRBJ1-5, with no clear D. This CDR3 has 13 amino acids. Trimming stripped 5 bases from V and 3 bases from J, with 8 bases between. Germline values: CDR1 MNHNY, CDR2 SVGAGI (reference sequence). CDR3 bases: TGTGCCAGCAGTCTTACACCCAATCAGCCCCAGCATTTT. This encodes CASSLTPNQPQHF.

This clone was recorded at least ten times. This chain joins TRBV4-3 and TRBJ1-2; 7 nucleotides align to TRBD1. Trimming at V came to 0 bases and at J to 6 bases, leaving 7 bases not matched to a gene. The CDR3 length is 15 residues. Per the germline V gene, CDR1 is LGHNA and CDR2 is YSLEER. The CDR3 DNA follows: TGCGCCAGCAGCCAAGATCGGGACAGAACGAATGGCTACACCTTC. It yields the protein CASSQDRDRTNGYTF.

V usage is TRBV5-6 and J usage is TRBJ2-5, with 12 bases matching TRBD2. This CDR3 spans 16 amino acids. The ends lost 3 bases at V and 4 bases at J; junction bases unmatched: 7. Germline lookup yields CDR1 SGHDT and CDR2 YYEEEE. In nucleotides, the CDR3 is TGTGCCAGCAGCTCCCTAGCGGGAGGGGGTCGAGAGACCCAGTACTTC. It specifies CASSSLAGGGRETQYF.

This chain connects TRBV9 to TRBJ2-7; TRBD1 matches 9 bases. V shed 1 base and J 5 bases; nucleotides not matched to a gene: 7. This CDR3 region has 15 residues. Germline values: CDR1 SGDLS, CDR2 YYNGEE. CDR3 in DNA: TGTGCCAGCAGCGTAACCGGGACAGGGACCCACGAGCAGTACTTC. This gives the protein CASSVTGTGTHEQYF.

The chain joins TRBV6-1 to TRBJ1-4; D is possibly TRBD1 (5 bases). Trimming took off 0 bases at V and 4 bases at J, with 18 bases between the two ends. The germline CDR1 and CDR2 sequences are MNHNS and SASEGT. The CDR3 extends over 18 amino acids. CDR3 residues: CASSEAGQGGLYNEKLFF. The CDR3 nucleotides read TGTGCCAGCAGTGAAGCGGGGCAGGGAGGACTATATAATGAAAAACTGTTTTTT.

The chain recombines TRBV7-7 with TRBJ1-1; 8 bases align to TRBD1. Germline lookup yields CDR1 SSHAT and CDR2 FNYEAQ (reference sequence). CDR3 length: 16 amino acids. Trimming cost V 2 bases and J 0 bases; bases outside gene matches: 5. The CDR3 spells CASSLFRDRLNTEAFF. The CDR3 region has the DNA TGTGCCAGCAGCTTATTTCGGGACAGGCTGAACACTGAAGCTTTCTTT.

This chain uses TRBV6-1 with TRBJ1-6, with 7 bases identical to TRBD1. This CDR3 region has 15 residues. The germline CDR1 and CDR2 sequences are MNHNS and SASEGT. The V and J ends lost 0 bases and 10 bases, in that order; junction bases with no gene match: 6. CDR3 DNA: TGTGCCAGCAGTGAAGCAAGGACAGGTAGCTCACCCCTCCACTTT. Amino acid sequence: CASSEARTGSSPLHF.